The entry below describes one T cell receptor beta chain. Its antigen has not been determined. Per-base qualities were not stored, and no clone one base away is much larger. This entry is derived from a study of blood T cells in healthy people across ages (dated by TCRdb to the mid-2010s). Broadly, across the study: In model experiments, template switching captured roughly one uniquely barcoded TCR beta cDNA molecule for every two T cells. Using deep sequencing normalized with unique cDNA molecular identifiers, the study measured how TCR beta repertoire diversity changes with age. Four age groups were formed from the donors: young (average approximately 16 years), middle-aged (approximately 42), aged (over 55) and long-lived (82). The study analyzed two additional independent replicas of 1 million unique cDNA reads from the same blood draw for two donors, one aged 18 to 29 and one aged 80 or older. Study-level results and caveats: Observed TCR beta diversity per million T cells fell roughly linearly with age, and a significant reduction was already apparent by age around 40. The long-lived group showed more naive CD4+ T cells, fewer expanded clones and increased TCR diversity than the aged group, suggesting age selection. Because the CMV infection status of the donors was unknown, age-related changes in expanded clonotypes may potentially have been confounded. The percentage of naive T cells measured by flow cytometry correlated strongly with observed TCR beta diversity. Estimates of total diversity based on one million sequenced T cells were regarded as lower bounds and as underestimates. Bulk unsorted PBMC profiling prevented conclusive comparison of naive and antigen-experienced compartments.

The germline V gene encodes CDR1 MGHDK and CDR2 SYGVNS. Germline trimming: 6 bases from V, 10 bases from J; junction bases outside gene matches: 23. Taken from cysteine to phenylalanine, the CDR3 has 17 residues. The sequence is cut down to CDR3 DNA, 51 bases in frame from base 1. The library came from 5' RACE. Sequencing was performed on an Illumina HiSeq 2500. A second about 7 to 12 cycle PCR used a sample-barcoded 5' primer and a J-beta primer mix. Each TCR beta cDNA molecule received a unique molecular identifier from a template-switch 5' adaptor carrying 12 random nucleotides. Each sample yielded at least 3 million CDR3-containing paired-end reads. The Mint cDNA synthesis kit, primed by a TRBC-specific oligonucleotide, was used to synthesize first-strand cDNA from all RNA. All cDNA was treated with uracil-DNA glycosylase and then went through a first 18-cycle PCR with the universal primers M1SS and BC2_uni_R. Processing in the source paper ran as follows. Normalization of each sample was performed by random selection of 1 million high-quality reads, each carrying a distinct molecular identifier. Instead of being binned into consensus sequences, reads with shared molecular identifiers were discarded. MiTCR, set to a Q25 quality threshold and the strictest error-elimination algorithm, was used for CDR3 identification, clonotype clustering and error correction. A nonparametric unseen species model with Euler transformation was used to estimate a lower bound on total TCR beta diversity. The public sequencing data were trimmed at Q25 with fastp and processed into clonotypes with MiXCR by TCRdb, which kept only in-frame beta chains. Each CDR3 protein appears once, grouped with its most common genes and DNA. The V and J calls shown here were made by TCRdb, not taken from the authors' results. Recorded for this sample are more than 1,000,000 distinct CDR3 sequences; approximately 25% of them occurred a single time. The leading ten clones occupy less than 0.75% of the sample.

Donors were 39 systemically healthy Caucasian individuals from Russia aged roughly 6 to 90 years. Each donor gave 8.5 to 10 milliliters of peripheral blood, collected into EDTA-treated Vacutainer tubes. Ficoll-Paque density-gradient centrifugation was used to isolate PBMCs, with at least 7 million obtained per sample. Trizol reagent was used to extract total RNA from PBMCs, with at least 5.5 micrograms per sample. For every donor, an aliquot of PBMCs went through flow cytometry to measure the percentages of naive CD45RAhigh/CD27high T cells. These data also formed part of another study, on T cells of mothers and their children. Per that second paper: Nine systemically healthy Caucasian individuals, comprising three mothers and their six children, were included as donors. cDNA synthesis consumed the entire amount of extracted RNA, loaded at around 1.5 ug RNA in each 15 ul reaction. In the second PCR, the M1S primer added sample barcodes and 2-4 random nucleotides. Over 8.5 million TCR beta CDR3 reads came from each mother, compared with 2.5 million to 3.5 million reads from each child. TCR recombination output is similarly shaped by thymic selection in related and unrelated pairs, with a minor effect exerted by inherited differences. Normalized repertoire overlap in related mother-child pairs was always slightly higher than in unrelated mother-child pairs, but the difference was never significant. Persistent microchimeric T cell clones were not detected, at a sensitivity of approximately 100 clones per million clonotypes. In the study, deep NGS was used to compare the TCR beta repertoires of mothers and children, and features distinguishing related mother-child pairs from unrelated individuals were sought. The mean age was approximately 41 +/- 4 years for the mothers and about 12 +/- 4 years for the children. After adapter ligation with NEBNext reagents, the libraries were sequenced on Illumina HiSeq 2000 with 100+100 nt paired-end reads. To prevent cross-contamination, the mother and child libraries were prepared one month apart and sequenced in separate runs. Each donor had between about 450,000 and 2,100,000 distinct TCR beta clonotypes identified. Naive TCR beta clonotypes were estimated from low-frequency clonotypes matched to each donor's FACS-determined naive share, without sorting.

This sequence originates from a girl under 10 years old in good health. The rearrangement joined TRBV25-1 to TRBJ1-2, with TRBD1 matching 7 junction bases. Sequenced sample: blood. This receptor has the CDR3 CASSYNLPQGPGCDYTF. The nucleotide sequence reads TGTGCCAGCAGCTACAACCTACCACAGGGGCCAGGGTGTGACTACACCTTC.